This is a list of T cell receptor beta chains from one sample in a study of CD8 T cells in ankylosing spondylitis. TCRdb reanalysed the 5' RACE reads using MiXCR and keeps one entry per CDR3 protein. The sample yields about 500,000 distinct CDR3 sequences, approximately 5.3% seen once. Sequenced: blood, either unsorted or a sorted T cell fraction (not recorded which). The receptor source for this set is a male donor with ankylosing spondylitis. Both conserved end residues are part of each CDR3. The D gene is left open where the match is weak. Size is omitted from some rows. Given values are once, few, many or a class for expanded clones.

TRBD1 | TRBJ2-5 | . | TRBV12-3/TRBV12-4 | TGTGCCAGCAGCCGAGGGACAGGGACTCAAGAGACCCAGTACTTC | CASSRGTGTQETQYF
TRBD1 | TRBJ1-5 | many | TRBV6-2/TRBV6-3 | TGTGCCAGCAGTTCGTCGGACAGGGTGTATCAGCCCCAGCATTTT | CASSSSDRVYQPQHF
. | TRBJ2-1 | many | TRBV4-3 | TGCGCCAGCAGCCAAGATCGACGGTGGAATGAGCAGTTCTTC | CASSQDRRWNEQFF
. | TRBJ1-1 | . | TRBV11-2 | TGTGCCAGCAGCCCAGCACTGGGGCCGGGGTCTGAAGCTTTCTTT | CASSPALGPGSEAFF
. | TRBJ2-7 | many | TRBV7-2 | TGTGCCAGCAGCTTAGACCAGAATACGAGGCAGTACTTC | CASSLDQNTRQYF
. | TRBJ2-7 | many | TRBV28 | TGTGCCAGCAGACCCGGGGGGCAGAGGGAGCAGTACTTC | CASRPGGQREQYF
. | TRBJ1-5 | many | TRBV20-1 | TGCAGTGCTCTCCGGGACACTTATCAGCCCCAGCATTTT | CSALRDTYQPQHF
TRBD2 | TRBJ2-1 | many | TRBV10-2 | TGCGCCAGCAGTGTGGGGCTAGCGGCATACAATGAGCAGTTCTTC | CASSVGLAAYNEQFF
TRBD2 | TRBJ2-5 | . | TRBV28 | TGTGCCAGCAGCCCCAACACTAGCGGGAGAATCCAAGAGACCCAGTACTTC | CASSPNTSGRIQETQYF
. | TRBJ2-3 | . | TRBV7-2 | TGTGCCAGCAGCTTAGGGATGCCCACAGATACGCAGTATTTT | CASSLGMPTDTQYF
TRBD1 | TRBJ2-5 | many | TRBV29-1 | TGCAGCGTTGGTTTGGAACAGGGGGCGACCCAGTACTTC | CSVGLEQGATQYF
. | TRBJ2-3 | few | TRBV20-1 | TGCAGTGCTCAAAAGGCCCAGCTGGGCACAGATACGCAGTATTTT | CSAQKAQLGTDTQYF
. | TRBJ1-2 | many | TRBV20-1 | TGCAGTGCTAGATCTTATGTGAACTATGGCTACACCTTC | CSARSYVNYGYTF
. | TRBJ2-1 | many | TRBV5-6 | TGTGCCAGCAGCCCCGGGGTGGATGAGCAGTTCTTC | CASSPGVDEQFF
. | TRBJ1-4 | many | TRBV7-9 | TGTGCCAGCAGCTCGTGGACCTTGACGATCGAGAATGAAAAACTGTTTTTT | CASSSWTLTIENEKLFF
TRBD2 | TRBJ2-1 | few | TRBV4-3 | TGCGCCAGCAGCCAAGTTTGGGGACTAGCGGGGGGCCGGACCTACAATGAGCAGTTCTTC | CASSQVWGLAGGRTYNEQFF
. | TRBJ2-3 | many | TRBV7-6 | TGTGCCAGCAGCTTAGGAGGCCGAAATACGCAGTATTTT | CASSLGGRNTQYF
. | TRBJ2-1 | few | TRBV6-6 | TGTGCCAGCAGTTACTCGCGCGACAATGAGCAGTTCTTC | CASSYSRDNEQFF
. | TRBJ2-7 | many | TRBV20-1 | TGCAGTGCTATGAGGGGTAACTACGAGCAGTACTTC | CSAMRGNYEQYF
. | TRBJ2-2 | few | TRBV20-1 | TGCAGTGCTAGAGTTCACCGCGGGGAGCTGTTTTTT | CSARVHRGELFF
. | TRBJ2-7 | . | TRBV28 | TGTGCCAGCACCCCTAGACAGAACCGAGGCTCCTACGAGCAGTACTTC | CASTPRQNRGSYEQYF
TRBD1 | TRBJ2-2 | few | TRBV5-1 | TGCGCCAGCAGCCCACGCAGCGGACAGGGGCCCAACACCGGGGAGCTGTTTTTT | CASSPRSGQGPNTGELFF
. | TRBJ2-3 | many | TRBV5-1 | TGCGCCAGCAGGGACCCGGGGCCAGATACGCAGTATTTT | CASRDPGPDTQYF
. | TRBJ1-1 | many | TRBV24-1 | TGCCCCAGGACTCAATCGACAGTGAACACTGAAGCTTTCTTT | CPRTQSTVNTEAFF
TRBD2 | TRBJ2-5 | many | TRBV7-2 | TGTGCCAGCAGCTTGTATACTAGCGGTACCCAAGAGACCCAGTACTTC | CASSLYTSGTQETQYF
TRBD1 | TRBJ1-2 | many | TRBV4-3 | TGCGCCAGCAGCTCCGGGACAGGGGGTTTCAACTACACCTTC | CASSSGTGGFNYTF
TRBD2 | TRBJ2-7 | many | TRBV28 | TGTGCCAGTAAAGGACTAGCGAGCACTTATAGCTCCTACGAGCAGTACTTC | CASKGLASTYSSYEQYF
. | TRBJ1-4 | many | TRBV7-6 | TGTGCCAGCAGCTTATCCCCCACAGGGTCCATTGAAAAACTGTTTTTT | CASSLSPTGSIEKLFF
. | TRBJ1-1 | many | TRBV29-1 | TGCAGCGTTGAGATGTGGGGGGCGAACACTGAAGCTTTCTTT | CSVEMWGANTEAFF
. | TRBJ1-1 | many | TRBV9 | TGTGCCAGCAGCGCCAAGGGGGGGGTGAACACTGAAGCTTTCTTT | CASSAKGGVNTEAFF
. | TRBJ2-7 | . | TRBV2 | TGTGCCAACGCCGATTGGGACGAGCAGTACTTC | CANADWDEQYF
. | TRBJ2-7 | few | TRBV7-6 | TGTGCCAGCAGCTTAGCCCCCCGCATCTACGAGCAGTACTTC | CASSLAPRIYEQYF